This T cell receptor beta chain is from a study of OX40 agonist ivuxolimab in advanced cancers. Overall study context: Intravenous ivuxolimab was administered to patients every 2 weeks at 0.01 to 10 mg/kg.

The V and J ends lost 6 bases and 6 bases respectively, with 7 bases between them. Germline V CDR1 and CDR2: DFQATT, SNEGSKA (reference sequence). This CDR3 is built from 10 residues. Here immunoSEQ multiplex PCR was the method, and the copy in TCRdb shows in-frame clones only, minus some. The sample contains about 78,000 clones, more than 75% of which appear only once. Turning to this clone: The antigen is not known.

General study findings and limits: At 0.1 to 3.0 mg/kg and by week 6, CD4+ and CD8+ T cells in the blood had expanded clonally.

The V gene is TRBV20-1, the J gene TRBJ2-3; D uncertain. Here the sequenced sample was CD4+ or CD8+ T cells sorted from blood, taken in a trial of the OX40 agonist ivuxolimab. The receptor was isolated from an adult with an advanced solid tumor such as melanoma, head and neck, liver or kidney cancer. For the CDR3, the DNA is TGCAGTGCCTGGTGGGATACGCAGTATTTT. It yields the protein CSAWWDTQYF.